Following are 2 T cell receptor beta chains from one sample sequenced in a study of blood T cells in healthy people across ages. Using a J-beta primer mix together with a sample-barcoded 5' primer, a second PCR was run for about 6 to 11 cycles. Using its own MiXCR run on the 5' RACE reads, TCRdb lists one record per CDR3 protein. The repertoire holds roughly 500,000 distinct CDR3 sequences, with roughly 29% as singletons. Sequenced material: blood. The source of these receptors is a woman in her seventies in good health.

The rearrangement links TRBV7-9 to TRBJ2-5, with 7 bases that match TRBD1. J gave up 0 bases and V 1 base, and 5 bases lay outside the gene matches. Germline CDR1 SEHNR, CDR2 FQNEAQ (reference sequence). CDR3 length: 16 amino acids. CDR3 DNA sequence: TGTGCCAGCAGCTTAGGAGGGGGCGGACACCAAGAGACCCAGTACTTC. Translation gives CASSLGGGGHQETQYF. Based on the CDR3 plus reference TRBV7-9 and TRBJ2-5, the full variable domain is DTGVSQNPRHKITKRGQNVTFRCDPISEHNRLYWYRQTLGQGPEFLTYFQNEAQLEKSRLLSDRFSAERPKGSFSTLEIQRTEQGDSAMYLCASSLGGGGHQETQYFGPGTRLLVL.

The chain links TRBV20-1 to TRBJ2-5, with TRBD2 identical over 7 bases. Matching the DNA end better, TRBJ2-1 makes the J call doubtful. CDR1 and CDR2 from the germline V gene are DFQATT and SNEGSKA (reference sequence). The CDR3 extends over 12 amino acids. This chain's CDR3 is CSARFNSGEQFF. The CDR3 coding sequence is TGCAGTGCTAGATTCAATAGCGGGGAGCAGTTCTTC.